This TCR beta chain was recorded in a study of vaccination effects on CD4 cells after COVID-19. Before sequencing took place, the ViraFEST assay used viral peptide pools to expand antigen-specific CD4+ T cells. Subsequent to a culture period of around eleven days, CD4+ T cells were isolated. Two doses of BNT162b2 or mRNA-1273 vaccine were administered to participants. Each culture well received under 2.5 million PBMC. These cells were then cultured in IMDM with 9 to 10 IU/ml IL-2 and roughly 10 ug/ml peptides. Method: immunoSEQ multiplex PCR; TCRdb's copy keeps in-frame clones and lacks some. The sample has around 69,000 clones; just under 75% are singletons. This CDR3 is built from 12 residues. CDR1 is SQVTM, CDR2 ANQGSEA, per germline. With V trimmed by 6 bases and J by 6 bases, 7 bases remained unmatched. This clone was observed a few times. The target antigen is unknown. Notes on the study in general: The vaccine-induced clones of healthy vaccinees included only 1 of 255 that cross-reacted with common cold coronaviruses.

Here the sequenced sample was CD4+ T cells from PBMCs cultured with HCoV-229E spike peptides, taken after COVID-19 vaccination. V gene TRBV29-1 combines with J gene TRBJ1-1; 7 bases fit TRBD1. The TCR originated in a human donor who received a COVID-19 vaccine. As DNA, the CDR3 is TGCAGCGTAGCTACAGGGGACGCTGAAGCTTTCTTT. This translates into CSVATGDAEAFF.